This T cell receptor (beta chain) was identified in a study of blood T cell repertoires in COVID-19. Study-wide context: There were acute and convalescent COVID-19 samples, and they came from the United States, Italy and Spain. From T cells, B-cell-depleted T cells, or PBMCs came the material, which was cDNA or gDNA.

Per the original data handling: Amplification from reference gene primers served as the basis for estimated nucleated cell counts. Assay: immunoSEQ multiplex PCR; the TCRdb copy retains only in-frame clones and omits some. D and trimming were read from the DNA, whereas the V and J calls and clone size are those reported in that table. The sample includes 200,000 to 300,000 clones, roughly 86% of them seen just once. The receptor's source is a woman in her fifties or sixties who had recovered from COVID-19. What was sequenced was peripheral blood.

The CDR3 region has the DNA TGTGCCACCAGCAGAGGGGGCAGTCCAGGGCCCCAGCATTTT. It yields the protein CATSRGGSPGPQHF. The genes are TRBV15 and TRBJ1-5; tentative D call: TRBD1 (5 bases). V was trimmed by 1 base and J by 9 bases, leaving 13 bases between them. Germline CDR1 is LNHNV and CDR2 is YYDKDF (reference sequence). The length of the CDR3 is 14 residues.